This is a list of T cell receptor beta chains from one sample in a study of T-cell reconstitution after alpha-beta-depleted transplantation in children. TCRdb itself ran the PCR reads through MiXCR, one entry per CDR3 protein. In the table there are fewer than 250,000 distinct CDR3 sequences, around 7.8% of which are singletons. The sequenced sample was PBMCs, mostly from graft donor cells, obtained 180 days after TCRalphabeta/CD19-depleted stem cell transplant. These receptors were taken from a male patient younger than 18 who had a stem cell transplant for acute lymphoblastic leukemia, so the T cells may come from the graft donor. The CDR3 runs from the conserved cysteine through the conserved F or W. Each record gives: V gene, D gene, clone size, J gene, CDR3 protein, CDR3 DNA. D genes are given only for firm matches. Clone size is not always given. Where it is, it says once, few, many or a class for expanded clones.

TRBV19	.	.	TRBJ1-5	CASSTTGANQPQHF	TGTGCCAGTAGTACGACGGGTGCGAATCAGCCCCAGCATTTT
TRBV27	.	many	TRBJ1-3	CASSLSAGSGNTIYF	TGTGCCAGCAGTTTATCAGCAGGGAGCGGAAACACCATATATTTT
TRBV20-1	.	many	TRBJ2-6	CSASFRAGANVLTF	TGCAGTGCTAGTTTCAGGGCCGGGGCCAACGTCCTGACTTTC
TRBV7-2	.	many	TRBJ2-6	CASRTHSSGANVLTF	TGTGCCAGCAGGACCCACAGCTCTGGGGCCAACGTCCTGACTTTC
TRBV7-2	TRBD1	many	TRBJ1-1	CASSLRQGVKAFF	TGTGCCAGCAGCTTAAGGCAGGGGGTTAAAGCTTTCTTT
TRBV7-3	.	many	TRBJ2-2	CASSHRAGELFF	TGTGCCAGCAGTCACAGGGCCGGGGAGCTGTTTTTT
TRBV5-5	.	many	TRBJ2-2	CASSLGPRTGELFF	TGTGCCAGCAGCTTAGGGCCCCGCACCGGGGAGCTGTTTTTT
TRBV20-1	TRBD2	many	TRBJ2-7	CSAAGTSGVQGYF	TGCAGTGCTGCCGGGACTAGCGGGGTCCAGGGATACTTC
TRBV6-2/TRBV6-3	TRBD2	many	TRBJ2-1	CASSYSRRGSGVSSYNEQFF	TGTGCCAGCAGTTACTCCCGGCGGGGTAGCGGGGTCAGCTCCTACAATGAGCAGTTCTTC
TRBV6-5	TRBD1	many	TRBJ1-2	CASSYSGTGNYGYTF	TGTGCCAGCAGTTACTCCGGGACAGGGAACTATGGCTACACCTTC
TRBV15	TRBD2	many	TRBJ2-5	CATTSSGGSQETQYF	TGTGCCACCACTTCTAGCGGAGGTAGTCAAGAGACCCAGTACTTC
TRBV7-9	.	many	TRBJ1-1	CASRHGGAGTEAFF	TGTGCCAGCAGACACGGGGGCGCCGGCACTGAAGCTTTCTTT
TRBV6-1	.	few	TRBJ1-3	CASSDRGSAGNTIYF	TGTGCCAGCAGTGACAGGGGATCGGCTGGAAACACCATATATTTT
TRBV20-1	TRBD1	many	TRBJ2-7	CSATMGQGVDEQYF	TGCAGTGCTACGATGGGACAGGGGGTCGACGAGCAGTACTTC
TRBV20-1	.	many	TRBJ1-3	CSAVGPGNTIYF	TGCAGTGCCGTGGGACCTGGAAACACCATATATTTT
TRBV3-1	.	many	TRBJ2-5	CASSPFQETQYF	TGTGCCAGCAGTCCTTTCCAAGAGACCCAGTACTTC
TRBV7-6	.	many	TRBJ2-3	CASSFRMTDTQYF	TGTGCCAGCAGCTTTAGGATGACAGATACGCAGTATTTT
TRBV12-3/TRBV12-4	.	many	TRBJ1-1	CASGGYTEAFF	TGTGCCAGCGGAGGGTATACTGAAGCTTTCTTT
TRBV4-2	.	many	TRBJ2-1	CASSQDRGLASSYNEQFF	TGTGCCAGCAGCCAAGATAGGGGGCTAGCGAGCTCCTACAATGAGCAGTTCTTC
TRBV12-3/TRBV12-4	.	many	TRBJ2-2	CASSSGRTGTNTGELFF	TGTGCCAGCAGTTCTGGCCGTACAGGGACGAACACCGGGGAGCTGTTTTTT
TRBV29-1	TRBD1	many	TRBJ2-7	CSAGQGYEQYF	TGCAGCGCGGGACAGGGGTACGAGCAGTACTTC
TRBV27	.	few	TRBJ2-7	CASRRGLVSYEQYF	TGTGCCAGCAGGAGGGGCCTAGTATCCTACGAGCAGTACTTC
TRBV19	TRBD1	many	TRBJ1-5	CASSITGGDQPQHF	TGTGCCAGTAGTATAACAGGGGGTGATCAGCCCCAGCATTTT
TRBV12-3/TRBV12-4	TRBD2	many	TRBJ2-1	CASSLAGGPGEQFF	TGTGCCAGCAGTTTAGCGGGAGGGCCTGGTGAGCAGTTCTTC
TRBV19	TRBD1	many	TRBJ2-7	CASSVGQGDFYEQYF	TGTGCCAGTAGTGTGGGACAGGGAGACTTCTACGAGCAGTACTTC
TRBV10-3	TRBD1	many	TRBJ1-1	CAINSRGPDTEAFF	TGTGCCATCAATAGCAGGGGGCCGGACACTGAAGCTTTCTTT
TRBV19	TRBD2	many	TRBJ2-1	CASSFQLAGANEQFF	TGTGCCAGTAGTTTCCAACTAGCGGGGGCCAATGAGCAGTTCTTC
TRBV7-3	.	many	TRBJ2-3	CASSGPSTDTQYF	TGTGCCAGCAGCGGCCCTAGCACAGATACGCAGTATTTT
TRBV4-2	TRBD1	many	TRBJ2-3	CASSQDEIPFYGQGSTDTQYF	TGTGCCAGCAGCCAAGATGAAATACCATTCTACGGACAGGGGTCCACAGATACGCAGTATTTT
TRBV7-9	.	.	TRBJ1-2	CASSFRPLNYGYTF	TGTGCCAGCAGCTTCAGACCGCTTAACTATGGCTACACCTTC
TRBV9	TRBD2	many	TRBJ2-5	CASSVEASGVRAQYF	TGTGCCAGCAGCGTAGAGGCTAGCGGGGTCCGGGCCCAGTACTTC